This section outlines one T cell receptor (beta chain) sequence together with its context. This clone was observed a handful of times. Its antigen is unknown. No much larger clone exists at a distance of one base, and base qualities are not known. Library preparation used the immunoSEQ multiplex PCR assay. In TCRdb, the immuneACCESS table is reduced to in-frame sequences with V and J assigned. These tables do not hold every clone; where another copy was compared, an unresolved V gene accounts for under half, and the others remain unexplained. The sample table records 60,000 or so clones; roughly nine tenths of these occur just once. 0.8% to 1% of the sample is in the top ten clones. At the junction V is shortened by 0 bases and J by 7 bases; bases outside the gene matches: 11. CDR1 and CDR2, looked up from the germline V gene, are SGDLS and YYNGEE. Inclusive of the bounding cysteine and phenylalanine, the CDR3 is 18 residues long. Solely the CDR3 DNA is kept, with 54 bases framed from the first base.

The sample is drawn from a study of T cell changes during pregnancy in multiple sclerosis (dated 2019 in TCRdb). Looking at the study overall: The study examined how the T cell repertoire changed over the course of pregnancy in women with multiple sclerosis.

The chain couples TRBV9 to TRBJ2-1; 12 central nucleotides agree with TRBD2. This receptor was identified in a female donor with multiple sclerosis, enrolled in a pregnancy study. The source material was peripheral blood, sampled before pregnancy. The nucleotide sequence is TGTGCCAGCAGCGTAGCCCCTTCTCTAGCGGGGGGGCTTAATGAGCAGTTCTTC. Its protein reads: CASSVAPSLAGGLNEQFF.